This T cell receptor (beta chain) emerged from a study of monozygotic twins with inflammatory bowel disease. Overall study findings and caveats: Healthy co-twins exceeded IBD patients in TCRbeta diversity as measured by inverse Simpson. No single strong signal or clonotype associated with IBD was supported. Clonotype overlap with others was lower in IBD patients than in healthy twins, a difference that was greatest with disease activity.

Regarding this clonotype: Its antigen is still unknown.

TCRdb reanalyzed the 5' RACE reads, giving one entry per CDR3 protein sequence and no DNA. This table lists 110,000 to 150,000 distinct CDR3 sequences. The source material was blood. The TCR was taken from a human donor with ulcerative colitis or Crohn's disease, or a healthy co-twin of an affected twin (not recorded which).

The CDR3 sequence: CASTTLVQGDTQYF. The chain combines TRBV12-3 or TRBV12-4 with TRBJ2-3. This CDR3 is 14 amino acids long.